Here is one T cell receptor beta chain with its context. This record comes from a study of CD8 T cells in Susac syndrome. Study summary: Patients with Susac syndrome were, at the time of blood collection, therapy-naive, maintained on corticosteroids, or maintained on intravenous immunoglobulin alone.

Random hexamers were used to reverse transcribe 0.5 to 1 ug of RNA. TCRdb re-called the immunoSEQ multiplex PCR reads with MiXCR, one entry per CDR3 protein. The data hold 180,000 or so distinct CDR3 sequences, with roughly 94% observed a single time. The germline V and J ends were trimmed by 2 bases and 4 bases, with 8 bases remaining between them. This CDR3 is 14 amino acids long. V and J are TRBV12-3 or TRBV12-4 and TRBJ2-2, with D maybe TRBD2 (6 bases). The sequence came from a human donor with Susac syndrome. Material: CD4+ T cells from PBMCs. This chain's CDR3 is CASSLRDSTGELFF. The DNA for the CDR3 is TGTGCCAGCAGTTTAAGGGACTCCACCGGGGAGCTGTTTTTT.